The rows below give T cell receptor beta chains drawn from one sample of a study of human T cells and chemical hapten exposure. TCRdb itself ran the RACE reads through MiXCR, one entry per CDR3 protein. The sample contains approximately 84,000 distinct CDR3 sequences, roughly 8.7% of which appear only once. Specimen: whole blood. The receptors originated from a male donor in good health. Some clones in this sample may be carry-over from other donors' samples. Both conserved end residues are trimmed from each CDR3. The D gene is left open where the match is weak. Size values are once, few and many counts, or a class for expanded clones, and some rows have none.

D: -
V: TRBV5-4
size: few
CDR3: ASSLAGLAIPDTQY

D: -
V: TRBV6-2/TRBV6-3
size: many
CDR3: ASSDWLAGGNQPQH

D: -
V: TRBV18
size: -
CDR3: ASSPPGARGNTEAF

D: TRBD1
V: TRBV20-1
size: few
CDR3: SAVTGANTEAF

D: -
V: TRBV3-2
size: -
CDR3: ASSLSSTVVSPSGANVLT

D: -
V: TRBV6-5
size: many
CDR3: ASSYSAGSEAF

D: -
V: TRBV7-9
size: few
CDR3: ASSLVGGGQEKLF

D: TRBD1
V: TRBV5-1
size: -
CDR3: ASSLAGTEAYEQY

D: -
V: TRBV28
size: few
CDR3: ASTGATGKVYNEQF

D: TRBD1
V: TRBV9
size: few
CDR3: ASSVQGAGSPLH

D: TRBD2
V: TRBV4-1
size: -
CDR3: ASSQDRAGVSYNEQF

D: -
V: TRBV5-1
size: many
CDR3: ASSLDPRSYEQY

D: -
V: TRBV12-3/TRBV12-4
size: few
CDR3: ASTAGSDYGYT

D: TRBD1
V: TRBV7-9
size: few
CDR3: ASSFETGIPDTEAF

D: -
V: TRBV6-6
size: -
CDR3: ASSYTPGQLTSSYNSPLH

D: -
V: TRBV27
size: few
CDR3: ASSSPLELETQY

D: -
V: TRBV6-5
size: few
CDR3: ASRGQLTDTQY

D: TRBD2
V: TRBV14
size: -
CDR3: ASSPHPRGGTNEQF

D: -
V: TRBV12-3/TRBV12-4
size: -
CDR3: ASSLSGAGTDTQY

D: -
V: TRBV20-1
size: -
CDR3: SARVVAWALETQY

D: -
V: TRBV5-1
size: many
CDR3: ASSPPLNTEAF

D: TRBD2
V: TRBV5-1
size: -
CDR3: ASRGTSGVADTQY

D: TRBD2
V: TRBV3-1
size: -
CDR3: ASSQRTGLAGTWQF